Listed below are T cell receptor beta chains from one sample, sequenced in a study of long-term antiretroviral therapy in people with HIV. Assay: immunoSEQ multiplex PCR; the TCRdb copy retains only in-frame clones and omits some. This table has about 21,000 clones, around 84% appearing once. The sample consisted of unsorted PBMCs, taken 0.2 years after starting antiretroviral therapy. These receptors were obtained from a woman in her 30s with HIV. CDR3s include the opening cysteine and the closing phenylalanine or tryptophan. Each record gives: CDR3 protein, V gene, J gene, clone size. For some rows the clone size is stated as once, few or many, or as a class when expanded; others skip it.

CACQSKGEGNQPQHF	TRBV30	TRBJ1-5	-
CASSREPWATGSNGYTF	TRBV5-1	TRBJ1-2	-
CASSSGTKLFF	TRBV5-8	TRBJ1-4	-
CASSLGDRPGQPQHF	TRBV5-8	TRBJ1-5	-
CASRQGGTYEQYF	TRBV30	TRBJ2-7	-
CASSDRTPTGQGDTGELFF	TRBV13	TRBJ2-2	-
CATSRARWGSQETQYF	TRBV15	TRBJ2-5	-
CASSLGAGNTDTQYF	TRBV7-6	TRBJ2-3	-
CASSIVGGHTDTQYF	TRBV19	TRBJ2-3	once
CASSQVGGHYGYTF	TRBV14	TRBJ1-2	-
CASSADPSEQFF	TRBV2	TRBJ2-1	-
CASKGSNQPQHF	TRBV6-5	TRBJ1-5	-
CASSSKGDLLSGNTIYF	TRBV7-8	TRBJ1-3	-
CAWSVQGTLGDFPGFF	TRBV30	TRBJ2-1	-
CAISESVVGTDTQYF	TRBV10-3	TRBJ2-3	-
CASSSAGGAHTGELFF	TRBV11-1	TRBJ2-2	-
CASSLTGPYTDTQYF	TRBV5-1	TRBJ2-3	few
CAWSVRSRTNTGELFF	TRBV30	TRBJ2-2	-
CASSIGQGATDTQYF	TRBV19	TRBJ2-3	-
CAISGGTGRVTYTDTQYF	TRBV10-3	TRBJ2-3	-
CASSPSPPGGSYNEQFF	TRBV11-2	TRBJ2-1	-
CASSLGGGYNEQFF	TRBV7-7	TRBJ2-1	-
CASSLDFSSYNEQFF	TRBV7-3	TRBJ2-1	-
CSARERSEQFF	TRBV20-1	TRBJ2-1	-
CASSSGTSSGDEQFF	TRBV5-1	TRBJ2-1	once
CASNFVSSSEAFF	TRBV6-5	TRBJ1-1	-